This TCR beta chain appears in the sequencing data of a study of T-cell memory formation after mild COVID-19. Whole-study context: Clusters of TCRs were largely donor specific. General observations from the study: Whether day 37 second-wave clones are SARS-CoV-2-specific was not confirmed.

The authors produced TCR alpha and TCR beta cDNA libraries with sample barcodes and UMIs by 5'RACE using constant-segment primers. TCRdb independently ran MiXCR on the 5' RACE reads; one entry per CDR3 protein. The table records 260,000 or so distinct CDR3 sequences, around 17% of them present only once. The CDR3 runs 14 residues. Trimming removed 0 bases from V and 0 bases from J, with 8 bases in between. Germline loops: CDR1 DFQATT, CDR2 SNEGSKA (reference sequence). A word on this clonotype: Antigen: not known.

J is TRBJ2-5 and V is TRBV20-1; TRBD2 is a possible D gene (5 bases). Material for sequencing was PBMCs or a T cell subset sorted from them (not recorded which). The TCR was taken from a man between 18 and 29 years old who had mild COVID-19 (a few samples of this study predate the infection). Cell type and time point are not known. CDR3: CSARDSGDQETQYF. CDR3 DNA sequence: TGCAGTGCTAGAGATTCCGGGGACCAAGAGACCCAGTACTTC.